The 12 T cell receptor beta chains presented below share a single source sample, sequenced in a study of PD-1 blockade in classical Hodgkin lymphoma. TCRdb's table, derived via immunoSEQ multiplex PCR, lists solely in-frame clones and lacks some. Seen here are roughly 7,000 clones, 65% to 80% observed once, and the top ten hold about 62%. No patient escaped relapse after autologous stem cell transplantation, and brentuximab vedotin exposure varied. The specimen was peripheral blood mononuclear cells (PBMCs), collected at baseline. These receptor sequences come from a human donor with classical Hodgkin lymphoma.

The gene calls are TRBV19 and TRBJ2-7, with D perhaps matching TRBD2 (5 bases). The ends were cut back, 7 bases at V and 5 bases at J, with 12 bases in the middle. The CDR3 has 12 amino acids. Germline CDR1 is LNHDA and CDR2 is SQIVND (reference sequence). This CDR3 is CASISPGNEQYF. As DNA, the CDR3 is TGTGCCAGTATTTCACCGGGGAACGAGCAGTACTTC.

This chain uses TRBV6-5 with TRBJ2-7; a possible D gene is TRBD1 (6 bases). Germline V gene lookup returns CDR1 MNHEY and CDR2 SVGAGI. Between the trimmed V and J ends, which lost 0 bases and 10 bases, there was a span of 16 bases. There are 14 residues in the CDR3. This CDR3 reads CASSYSRDIVAQYF. The CDR3 region has the DNA TGTGCCAGCAGTTACTCGAGGGACATAGTGGCCCAGTACTTC.

In its sample, this clone was seen a few times. V gene TRBV7-9 combines with J gene TRBJ1-6; maybe TRBD1 (6 bases). CDR3 size: 15 residues. Germline V gene sequence: CDR1 SEHNR, CDR2 FQNEAQ (reference sequence). Between the trimmed V and J ends, which lost 5 bases and 5 bases, there was a span of 13 bases. CDR3 region: CASSRGDTNNSPLHF. The CDR3 DNA is TGTGCCAGCAGCCGTGGGGACACAAATAATTCACCCCTCCACTTT.

The chain recombines TRBV27 with TRBJ2-1; TRBD2 aligns across 12 bases. This CDR3 is 18 amino acids long. Germline values: CDR1 MNHEY, CDR2 SMNVEV (reference sequence). V lost 5 bases and J lost 7; bases outside the gene matches: 15. Here the CDR3 reads CASSPTKGTSGLRNEQFF. In DNA, the CDR3 is TGTGCCAGCAGTCCTACAAAGGGGACTAGCGGGTTAAGGAATGAGCAGTTCTTC.

The V gene is TRBV11-2, the J gene TRBJ2-1, with 8 bases fitting TRBD1. With 5 bases clipped from V and 5 bases from J, the junction kept 5 bases outside the gene matches. The CDR3 runs to 14 residues. Germline V gives CDR1 SGHAT, CDR2 FQNNGV. For the CDR3, the DNA is TGTGCCAGCAGCACCAGGACAGGGCACAATGAGCAGTTCTTC. Amino acid sequence: CASSTRTGHNEQFF.

This rearrangement joins TRBV27 to TRBJ2-1; TRBD1 might be the D (5 bases). The CDR3 runs 17 residues. Germline V gene lookup returns CDR1 MNHEY and CDR2 SMNVEV (reference sequence). V lost 4 bases and J 7 bases, leaving 23 bases between the germline ends. The CDR3 DNA is TGTGCCAGCAGTTGGCAGGGTTGGGCCAGGGAAGCGAATGAGCAGTTCTTC. This translates into CASSWQGWAREANEQFF.

Only one count was recorded for this clone. The V gene is TRBV7-6, the J gene TRBJ2-1, with 7 positions matching TRBD2. The CDR3 contains 15 residues. Germline values: CDR1 SGHVS, CDR2 FNYEAQ. Trimming removed 5 bases from V and 6 bases from J; junction bases left unmatched: 10. This CDR3 reads CASSPRSSGGNEQFF. In DNA, the CDR3 is TGTGCCAGCAGCCCAAGGTCCTCGGGGGGCAATGAGCAGTTCTTC.

The genes are TRBV9 and TRBJ2-3, with TRBD2 matching over 11 bases. This CDR3 comprises 14 residues. V was pared by 7 bases and J by 5 bases, with 6 bases of the junction left unmatched. Germline V gives CDR1 SGDLS, CDR2 YYNGEE. Here the CDR3 reads CASCAGTSGDTQYF. CDR3 sequence (DNA): TGTGCCAGCTGTGCCGGGACTAGCGGAGATACGCAGTATTTT.

A note on this clone: The junction does not match germline at one end; this may be a read error. V is TRBV6-6 and J is TRBJ1-5; D gene unclear. Germline V CDR1 and CDR2: MNHNY, SVGAGI (reference sequence). The CDR3 length is 13 residues. In DNA, the CDR3 is TGTGCCGGCAGTCCTCTGATATGGGAGCCCCAGCATTTT. The encoded protein is CAGSPLIWEPQHF.

J is TRBJ1-1 and V is TRBV5-1, with 9 bases identical to TRBD1. Germline CDR1 and CDR2: SGHRS and YFSETQ. This CDR3 comprises 14 residues. Trimming took 1 base from V and 8 from J; bases not matched to a gene: 6. This chain's CDR3 is CASSLLGQGREAFF. The CDR3 DNA reads TGCGCCAGCAGCTTGTTGGGACAGGGCCGAGAAGCTTTCTTT.

This chain joins TRBV10-1 and TRBJ1-3, with D possibly matching TRBD1 (5 bases). Per germline, CDR1 WNHNN and CDR2 SYGVQD (reference sequence). Trimming took 8 bases from V and 4 from J, leaving 9 bases between them. CDR3 size: 12 residues. Here the CDR3 reads CASGTSGNTIYF. The CDR3 DNA sequence: TGCGCCAGCGGGACGTCAGGAAACACCATATATTTT.

The V call is TRBV4-1, the J call TRBJ1-5; 8 nucleotides align to TRBD1. The CDR3 sequence is 16 residues long. J lost 1 base, V lost 0 bases, and 2 bases had no gene match. Looked up from germline, CDR1 is MGHRA and CDR2 is YSYEKL. CDR3 sequence: CASSQDWTGSNQPQHF. CDR3 nucleotides: TGCGCCAGCAGCCAAGATTGGACAGGGAGCAATCAGCCCCAGCATTTT.